Listed here are 6 T cell receptor beta chains from one sample, sequenced in a study of graft-versus-host responses after intestinal transplantation. These TCRs are of unknown antigen specificity. The table came from immunoSEQ multiplex PCR; TCRdb's copy has only in-frame clones and leaves some out. The table shows some 110,000 clones, with approximately 92% occurring only once. This sample comprised unstimulated CD4+ T cells sorted from spleen or lymph node cells, obtained before transplant. These receptors were obtained from a human donor who was the organ donor for an intestinal transplant.

The chain carries TRBV30 and TRBJ2-7; no definite D call. Trimming cost V 1 base and J 3 bases, with 10 bases left between them. Germline V lookup: CDR1 GTSNPN, CDR2 SVGIG (reference sequence). CDR3 length equals 13 residues. The CDR3 bases are TGTGCCTGGAGTGAGGGCAGACTCTACGAGCAGTACTTC. Protein product: CAWSEGRLYEQYF.

The chain has TRBV30 and TRBJ2-5, with 9 nucleotides matching TRBD1. The CDR3 is 20 amino acids. CDR1 is GTSNPN, CDR2 SVGIG, per germline (reference sequence). Trimming removed 0 bases from V and 0 bases from J; junction bases left unmatched: 17. The CDR3, as DNA: TGTGCCTGGAGTGTACCCGACAGGGGGTTGGGTAGCGGGTACCAAGAGACCCAGTACTTC. It is translated as CAWSVPDRGLGSGYQETQYF.

This clone is a singleton in its sample. The chain combines TRBV10-3 with TRBJ2-1, with 10 nucleotides matching TRBD2. V was clipped by 6 bases and J by 6 bases; unmatched bases: 5. The CDR3 is made up of 14 amino acids. Germline V CDR1 and CDR2: ENHRY, SYGVKD. The CDR3, as DNA: TGTGCCATCAGCGCTAGCGGGAGTGGCAATGAGCAGTTCTTC. Protein: CAISASGSGNEQFF.

The chain's CDR3 is CASSQSINTGELFF. The CDR3 bases are TGTGCCAGCAGCCAATCCATCAACACCGGGGAGCTGTTTTTT. The rearrangement uses TRBV4-2 and TRBJ2-2; D is undetermined. Germline CDR1 reads LGHNA; CDR2 reads YNFKEQ. Trimming cost V 2 bases and J 2 bases, with 6 bases left between them. There are 14 residues in the CDR3.

This chain's CDR3 is CASSPRLAGADTQYF. The CDR3 coding sequence is TGTGCCAGCAGCCCCCGACTAGCGGGAGCAGATACGCAGTATTTT. The chain links TRBV11-2 to TRBJ2-3; 12 bases fit TRBD2. The CDR3 runs to 15 residues. CDR1 and CDR2 (germline): SGHAT, FQNNGV. The V gene end was trimmed by 5 bases and the J gene end by 4 bases; junction bases not matched to a gene: 4. The full variable domain, in which reference TRBV11-2 and TRBJ2-3 provide the parts outside the CDR3, is EAGVAQSPRYKIIEKRQSVAFWCNPISGHATLYWYQQILGQGPKLLIQFQNNGVVDDSQLPKDRFSAERLKGVDSTLKIQPAKLEDSAVYLCASSPRLAGADTQYFGPGTRLTVL.

This clone was seen a few times. V usage is TRBV7-6 and J usage is TRBJ2-3; TRBD2 aligns across 8 bases. The CDR3 loop spans 16 amino acids. Germline lookup yields CDR1 SGHVS and CDR2 FNYEAQ. V shed 4 bases, J shed 4 bases, and the junction held 10 bases outside the gene matches. CDR3 sequence reads: CASSSNPAGAADTQYF. In DNA, the CDR3 is TGTGCCAGCAGCTCGAATCCAGCGGGAGCCGCAGATACGCAGTATTTT.